The T cell receptor beta chain under discussion was sequenced for a study of blood T cell repertoires in COVID-19. Followed longitudinally, the Seattle patients had been enrolled during active infection. The germline gives CDR1 KGHSH, CDR2 LQKENI. V shed 1 base and J 0 bases; nucleotides not matched to a gene: 3. The CDR3 extends over 15 amino acids. Here immunoSEQ multiplex PCR was the method, and the copy in TCRdb shows in-frame clones only, minus some. Altogether roughly 49,000 clones are present, 80% to 95% being singletons, with the ten largest covering approximately 1%. This TCR was recovered from a man aged 60 to 75 with COVID-19, enrolled during active disease. The sequencing sample was made of peripheral blood. J is TRBJ2-7 and V is TRBV18; 7 nucleotides line up with TRBD1. The CDR3 spells CASSPLQGVSYEQYF. The CDR3 DNA follows: TGTGCCAGCTCACCACTGCAGGGGGTCTCCTACGAGCAGTACTTC.